One sample yielded the 9 T cell receptor beta chains listed below, sequenced in a study of OX40 agonist ivuxolimab in advanced cancers. Measured with immunoSEQ multiplex PCR; TCRdb has only the in-frame clones, and not every one. Here the sample spans tens of thousands of clones, about 81% being singletons. The material sequenced was CD4+ or CD8+ T cells sorted from blood, taken in a trial of the OX40 agonist ivuxolimab. These receptors were collected from an adult with an advanced solid tumor such as melanoma, head and neck, liver or kidney cancer.

This clone was picked up one time. The chain couples TRBV28 to TRBJ2-7; 7 nucleotides match TRBD1. Trimming at V came to 4 bases and at J to 5 bases, leaving 8 bases not matched to a gene. Germline V lookup: CDR1 MDHEN, CDR2 SYDVKM. This CDR3 comprises 14 residues. CDR3 residues: CASSWARGKNEQYF. The CDR3 bases are TGTGCCAGCAGTTGGGCCAGGGGGAAAAACGAGCAGTACTTC. The full variable domain, with the rest looked up from reference TRBV28 and TRBJ2-7, is DVKVTQSSRYLVKRTGEKVFLECVQDMDHENMFWYRQDPGLGLRLIYFSYDVKMKEKGDIPEGYSVSREKKERFSLILESASTNQTSMYLCASSWARGKNEQYFGPGTRLTVT.

The V call is TRBV7-6, the J call TRBJ2-3; the match to TRBD2 covers 11 bases. The CDR3 contains 16 residues. J gave up 6 bases and V 5 bases, and 10 bases lay outside the gene matches. CDR1 and CDR2 (germline): SGHVS, FNYEAQ. CDR3 sequence reads: CASSEPLAGDIDTQYF. Here the CDR3 DNA reads TGTGCCAGCAGCGAACCACTAGCGGGAGATATCGATACGCAGTATTTT. The full variable domain, its missing parts supplied by reference TRBV7-6 and TRBJ2-3, is GAGVSQSPRYKVTKRGQDVALRCDPISGHVSLYWYRQALGQGPEFLTYFNYEAQQDKSGLPNDRFSAERPEGSISTLTIQRTEQRDSAMYRCASSEPLAGDIDTQYFGPGTRLTVL.

The rearrangement joins TRBV9 to TRBJ1-1, with D hard to call. The CDR3 spans 12 residues. Germline loops: CDR1 SGDLS, CDR2 YYNGEE. V was clipped by 4 bases and J by 2 bases, with 6 bases between them. CDR3 DNA sequence: TGTGCCAGCAGCTCCATTAACACTGAAGCTTTCTTT. Translating gives CASSSINTEAFF. Based on the CDR3 plus reference TRBV9 and TRBJ1-1, the full variable domain is DSGVTQTPKHLITATGQRVTLRCSPRSGDLSVYWYQQSLDQGLQFLIQYYNGEERAKGNILERFSAQQFPDLHSELNLSSLELGDSALYFCASSSINTEAFFGQGTRLTVV.

This chain connects TRBV6-5 to TRBJ1-5; no firm D call. With 4 bases removed from V and 0 bases from J, the gap between germline ends came to 4 bases. CDR1 is MNHEY, CDR2 SVGAGI, per germline. The CDR3 runs 13 residues. CDR3 DNA sequence: TGTGCCAGCAGTTTCGGTAGCAATCAGCCCCAGCATTTT. It translates to CASSFGSNQPQHF.

This clone appeared once. J is TRBJ1-6 and V is TRBV6-4; D is undetermined. Trimming took 3 bases from V and 8 from J, leaving 14 bases between them. CDR1 and CDR2 (germline): MRHNA, SNTAGT. The length of the CDR3 is 15 residues. CDR3 loop: CASSESGIVDSPLHF. DNA of the CDR3: TGTGCCAGCAGTGAGTCCGGGATTGTTGATTCACCCCTCCACTTT.

The V call is TRBV7-6, the J call TRBJ2-3; D is unresolved. Between the trimmed V and J ends, which lost 3 bases and 2 bases, there was a span of 6 bases. The germline V gene encodes CDR1 SGHVS and CDR2 FNYEAQ. The CDR3 has 13 residues. CDR3 protein: CASSLYATDTQYF. The CDR3 DNA is TGTGCCAGCAGCTTGTACGCCACAGATACGCAGTATTTT.

The sample holds many counts of this clone. The J gene is TRBJ2-3, the V gene TRBV4-2; 7 bases map to TRBD1. Germline values: CDR1 LGHNA, CDR2 YNFKEQ. The length of the CDR3 is 17 residues. Trimming at V came to 2 bases and at J to 0 bases, leaving 8 bases not matched to a gene. The CDR3 here is CASSQTGTVSSTDTQYF. In nucleotides, the CDR3 is TGTGCCAGCAGCCAAACCGGGACAGTTTCTAGCACAGATACGCAGTATTTT.

The V call is TRBV28, the J call TRBJ1-5, with TRBD1 as a possible D gene (6 bases). The V gene's germline CDR1 is MDHEN and CDR2 SYDVKM. V lost 2 bases to trimming and J lost 2 bases, with 10 bases between them. The CDR3 loop spans 15 amino acids. CDR3 loop: CASSLTGFGNQPQHF. The CDR3 DNA reads TGTGCCAGCAGTTTAACAGGGTTTGGCAATCAGCCCCAGCATTTT.

The V and J genes are TRBV7-9 and TRBJ2-3, with 15 bases matching TRBD2. V shed 5 bases, J shed 5 bases, and the junction held 11 bases outside the gene matches. This CDR3 comprises 18 residues. Germline V gene lookup returns CDR1 SEHNR and CDR2 FQNEAQ (reference sequence). DNA of the CDR3: TGTGCCAGCAGCCAAGGACTAGCGGGGGGGCCGGGTGGAGATACGCAGTATTTT. The encoded protein is CASSQGLAGGPGGDTQYF.